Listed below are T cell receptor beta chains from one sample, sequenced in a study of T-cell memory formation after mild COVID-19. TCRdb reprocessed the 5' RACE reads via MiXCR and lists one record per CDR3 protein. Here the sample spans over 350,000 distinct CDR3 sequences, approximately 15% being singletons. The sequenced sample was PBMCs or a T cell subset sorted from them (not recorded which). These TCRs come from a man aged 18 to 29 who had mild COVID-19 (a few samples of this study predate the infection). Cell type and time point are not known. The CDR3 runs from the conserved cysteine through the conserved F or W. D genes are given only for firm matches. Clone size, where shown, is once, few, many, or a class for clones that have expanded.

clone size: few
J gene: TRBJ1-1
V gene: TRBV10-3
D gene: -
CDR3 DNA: TGTGCCATCTCAGACCCAGGCACTGAAGCTTTCTTT
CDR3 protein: CAISDPGTEAFF

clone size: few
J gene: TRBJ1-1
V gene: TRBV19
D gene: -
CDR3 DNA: TGTGCCAGTAGTTCAGGGGTGGGCACTGAAGCTTTCTTT
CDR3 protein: CASSSGVGTEAFF

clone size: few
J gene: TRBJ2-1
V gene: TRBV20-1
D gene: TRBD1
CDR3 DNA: TGCAGTGCTGACCCCGGGACAGCCTACAATGAGCAGTTCTTC
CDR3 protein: CSADPGTAYNEQFF

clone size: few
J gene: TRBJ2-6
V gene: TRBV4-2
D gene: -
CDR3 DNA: TGTGCCAGCAGCCAAGATCTTTCAAGAGGGGCCAACGTCCTGACTTTC
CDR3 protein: CASSQDLSRGANVLTF

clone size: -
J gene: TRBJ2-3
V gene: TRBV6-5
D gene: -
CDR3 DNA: TGTGCCAGCAGACTAGCTAGAACGCAGTATTTT
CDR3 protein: CASRLARTQYF

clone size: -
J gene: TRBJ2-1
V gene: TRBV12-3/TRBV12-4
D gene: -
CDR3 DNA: TGTGCCAGCAGGCCGGGACCGAAGCTCCCCAATGAGCAGTTCTTC
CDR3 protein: CASRPGPKLPNEQFF

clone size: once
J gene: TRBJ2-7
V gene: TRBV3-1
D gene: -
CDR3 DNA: TGTGCCAGCAGCCAACGGGGCGGGGGCCCGCCCTACGAGCAGTACTTC
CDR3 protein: CASSQRGGGPPYEQYF

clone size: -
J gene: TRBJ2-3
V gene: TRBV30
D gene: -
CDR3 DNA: TGTGCCTGGAGTCAAGTCAGTGCTCCGCAGTATTTT
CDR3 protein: CAWSQVSAPQYF

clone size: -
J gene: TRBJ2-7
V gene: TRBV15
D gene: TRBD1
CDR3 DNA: TGTGCCACCAGCAGAGATGAGGACAGGGTGGGCGAGCAGTACTTC
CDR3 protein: CATSRDEDRVGEQYF

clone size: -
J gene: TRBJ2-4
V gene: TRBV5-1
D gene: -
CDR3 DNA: TGCGCCAGCAGCTTACCCCCGGGAAACATTCAGTACTTC
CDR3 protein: CASSLPPGNIQYF

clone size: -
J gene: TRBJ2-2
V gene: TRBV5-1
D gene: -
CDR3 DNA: TGCGCCAGCAGCACACAAGTAAACGGGGAGCTGTTTTTT
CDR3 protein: CASSTQVNGELFF

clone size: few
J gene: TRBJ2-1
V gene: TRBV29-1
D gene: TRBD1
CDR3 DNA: TGCAGCGTTGAAGGACAGGGGAATAAGTTCTTC
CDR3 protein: CSVEGQGNKFF

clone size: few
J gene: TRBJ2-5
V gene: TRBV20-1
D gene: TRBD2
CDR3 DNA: TGCAGTGCTAGAGAGCGGGGGGGCCGGGAGACCCAGTACTTC
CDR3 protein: CSARERGGRETQYF

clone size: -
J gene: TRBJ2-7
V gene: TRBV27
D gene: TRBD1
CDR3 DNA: TGTGCCAGCACTCCGATGGGACAGGGGAAAGTGGTATACGAGCAGTACTTC
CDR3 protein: CASTPMGQGKVVYEQYF

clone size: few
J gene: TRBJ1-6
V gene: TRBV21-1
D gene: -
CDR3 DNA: TGTGCCAGCATCAAGCCCCAGGGTGACGATAATTCACCCCTCCACTTT
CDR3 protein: CASIKPQGDDNSPLHF

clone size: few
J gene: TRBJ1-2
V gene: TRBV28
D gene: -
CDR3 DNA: TGTGCCAGCACCCCTGCGAGGGGCGGAGGTAACTATGGCTACACCTTC
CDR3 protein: CASTPARGGGNYGYTF

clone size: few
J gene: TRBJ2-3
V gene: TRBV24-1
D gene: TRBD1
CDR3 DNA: TGTGCCACCAGTGAAGGACAGGGGATAGGTACGCAGTATTTT
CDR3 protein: CATSEGQGIGTQYF

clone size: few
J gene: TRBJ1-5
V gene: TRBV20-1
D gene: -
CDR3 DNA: TGCAGTGCTAGAGATGAAAGGGAGGGCCCCAATCAGCCCCAGCATTTT
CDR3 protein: CSARDEREGPNQPQHF

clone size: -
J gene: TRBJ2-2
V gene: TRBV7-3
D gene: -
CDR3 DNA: TGTGCCAGCAGCCGTCTAGGGGCCGGGGAGCTGTTTTTT
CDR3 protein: CASSRLGAGELFF

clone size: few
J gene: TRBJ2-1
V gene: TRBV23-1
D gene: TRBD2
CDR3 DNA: TGCGCCAGCAGTCAACCCCTCAGGACTAGCGGGGGAACTGTCTACAATGAGCAGTTCTTC
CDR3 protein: CASSQPLRTSGGTVYNEQFF

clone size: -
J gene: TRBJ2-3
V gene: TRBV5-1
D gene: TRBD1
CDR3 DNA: TGCGCCAGCGGACCGGGACAGAGCACAGATACGCAGTATTTT
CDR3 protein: CASGPGQSTDTQYF

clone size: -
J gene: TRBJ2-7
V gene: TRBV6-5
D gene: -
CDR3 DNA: TGTGCCAGCAGGTACTCGACAGGGGACTACTACGAGCAGTACTTC
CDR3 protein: CASRYSTGDYYEQYF

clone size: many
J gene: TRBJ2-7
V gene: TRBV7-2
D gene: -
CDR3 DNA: TGTGCCAGCAGCTTTCTTGGGTACGAGCAGTACTTC
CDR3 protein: CASSFLGYEQYF

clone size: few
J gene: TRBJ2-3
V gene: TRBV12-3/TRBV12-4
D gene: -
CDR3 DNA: TGTGCCAGCAGAAAACCATCTAGCACAGATACGCAGTATTTT
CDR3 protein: CASRKPSSTDTQYF

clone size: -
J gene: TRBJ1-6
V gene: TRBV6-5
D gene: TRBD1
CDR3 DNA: TGTGCCAGCAGTTTCGGGACAGCTAATAATTCACCCCTCCACTTT
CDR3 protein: CASSFGTANNSPLHF

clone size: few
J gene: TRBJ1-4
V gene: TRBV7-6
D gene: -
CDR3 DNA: TGTGCCAGCAGCCGTGGGGATAGGAGGGACACAAAGATAAATGAAAAACTGTTTTTT
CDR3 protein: CASSRGDRRDTKINEKLFF

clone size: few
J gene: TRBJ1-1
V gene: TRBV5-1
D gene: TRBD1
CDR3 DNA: TGCGCCAGCAGCTTGGAAAAGGGACAGGGGAAGGCGAACACTGAAGCTTTCTTT
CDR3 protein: CASSLEKGQGKANTEAFF

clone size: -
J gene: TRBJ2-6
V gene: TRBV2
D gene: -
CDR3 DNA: TGTGCCAGCAGTGTACGCGGGGCCAACGTCCTGACTTTC
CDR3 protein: CASSVRGANVLTF

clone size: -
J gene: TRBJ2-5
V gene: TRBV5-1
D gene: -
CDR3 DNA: TGCGCCAGCAGCCGGACTCGGGAAGAGACCCAGTACTTC
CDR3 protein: CASSRTREETQYF

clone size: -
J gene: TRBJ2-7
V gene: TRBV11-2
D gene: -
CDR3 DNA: TGTGCCAGCAGCTTAGTCGCCGGCCTAGTTCCCTACGAGCAGTACTTC
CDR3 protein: CASSLVAGLVPYEQYF

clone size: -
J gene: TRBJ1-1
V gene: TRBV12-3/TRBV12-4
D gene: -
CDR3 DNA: TGTGCCAGCAGTTTGTGGGGAGGTGAAGCTTTCTTT
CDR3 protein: CASSLWGGEAFF

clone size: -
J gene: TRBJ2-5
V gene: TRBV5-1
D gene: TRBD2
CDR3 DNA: TGCGCCAGCAGAATAGCGGGGAACTACCAAGAGACCCAGTACTTC
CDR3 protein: CASRIAGNYQETQYF

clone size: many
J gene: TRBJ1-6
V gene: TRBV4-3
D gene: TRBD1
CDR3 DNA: TGCGCCAGCAGCCATTACGGACAGGGGAATTCACCCCTCCACTTT
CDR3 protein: CASSHYGQGNSPLHF

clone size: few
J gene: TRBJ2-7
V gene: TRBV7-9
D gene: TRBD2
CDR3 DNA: TGTGCCAGCAGGCCCCGGGTAGCGGGGGGGAACGAGCAGTACTTC
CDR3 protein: CASRPRVAGGNEQYF

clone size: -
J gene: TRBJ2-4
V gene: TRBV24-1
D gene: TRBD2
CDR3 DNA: TGTGCCACCAGTGACCCGGGGACTAAGGGCAAAAACATTCAGTACTTC
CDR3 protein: CATSDPGTKGKNIQYF

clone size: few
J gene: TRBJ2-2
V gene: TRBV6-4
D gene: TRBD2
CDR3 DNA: TGTGCCAGCACCGCCGAGGCGGGGGGCAAGACCGGGGAGCTGTTTTTT
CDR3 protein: CASTAEAGGKTGELFF

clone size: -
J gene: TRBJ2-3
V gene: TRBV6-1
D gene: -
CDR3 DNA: TGTGCCAGCTCCGCTCCACTCAGGGGCTCGACAGATACGCAGTATTTT
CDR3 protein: CASSAPLRGSTDTQYF

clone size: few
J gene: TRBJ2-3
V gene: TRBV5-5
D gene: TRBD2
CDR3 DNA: TGTGCCAGCAGCGTTGGTGGACTAGCGGGGAGCACAGATACGCAGTATTTT
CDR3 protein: CASSVGGLAGSTDTQYF

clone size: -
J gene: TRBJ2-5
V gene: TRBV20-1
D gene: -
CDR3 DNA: TGCAGTGCTAGAGATCCGGGGGCCTCGGAGACCCAGTACTTC
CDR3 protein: CSARDPGASETQYF

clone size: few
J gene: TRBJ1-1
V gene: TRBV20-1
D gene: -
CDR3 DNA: TGCAGTGCTAGGAGCGGTAGTAACGCCGACACTGAAGCTTTCTTT
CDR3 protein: CSARSGSNADTEAFF

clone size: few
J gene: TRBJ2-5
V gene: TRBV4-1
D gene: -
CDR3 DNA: TGCGCCAGCAGTCCCGGGAACCAAGAGACCCAGTACTTC
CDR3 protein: CASSPGNQETQYF

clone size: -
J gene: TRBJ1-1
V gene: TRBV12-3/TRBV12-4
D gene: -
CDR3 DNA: TGTGCCAGCAGTTTAAGGATCCAGAACACTGAAGCTTTCTTT
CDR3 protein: CASSLRIQNTEAFF

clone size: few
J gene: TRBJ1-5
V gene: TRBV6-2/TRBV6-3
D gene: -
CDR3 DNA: TGTGCCAGCAGTTACTCGGATCAGCCCCAGCATTTT
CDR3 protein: CASSYSDQPQHF

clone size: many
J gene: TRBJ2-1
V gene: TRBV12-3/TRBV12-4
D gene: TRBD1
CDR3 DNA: TGTGCCAGCAGCCCCGGGACAGGGGGTAGCTATGAGCAGTTCTTC
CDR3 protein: CASSPGTGGSYEQFF

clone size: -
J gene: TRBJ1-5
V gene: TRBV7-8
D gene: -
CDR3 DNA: TGTGCCAGCAGCTTTGAGCCCCATTGGGCCCAGCCCCAGCATTTT
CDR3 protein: CASSFEPHWAQPQHF

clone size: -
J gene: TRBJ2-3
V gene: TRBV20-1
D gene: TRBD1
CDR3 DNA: TGCAGTGCGACAGGGGGGCAAAGCACAGATACGCAGTATTTT
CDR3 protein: CSATGGQSTDTQYF

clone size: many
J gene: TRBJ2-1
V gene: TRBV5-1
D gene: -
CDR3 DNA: TGCGCCAGCAGCTTGGTGCGGGCCAGCTCCTACAATGAGCAGTTCTTC
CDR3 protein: CASSLVRASSYNEQFF

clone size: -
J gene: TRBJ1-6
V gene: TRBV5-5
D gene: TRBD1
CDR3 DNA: TGTGCCAGCAGCTTAGGCCGAGACAGGGAGGGAGATTCACCCCTCCACTTT
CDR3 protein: CASSLGRDREGDSPLHF

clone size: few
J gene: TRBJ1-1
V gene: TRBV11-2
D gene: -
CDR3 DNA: TGTGCCAGCAGCTTAGGCAGGGGCGCTTTCTTT
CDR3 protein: CASSLGRGAFF

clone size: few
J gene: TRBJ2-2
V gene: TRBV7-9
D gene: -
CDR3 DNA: TGTGCCAGCAGCCCCCCTTGGACTAACTGGGACTGGGGCGGGGAGCTGTTTTTT
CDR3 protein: CASSPPWTNWDWGGELFF

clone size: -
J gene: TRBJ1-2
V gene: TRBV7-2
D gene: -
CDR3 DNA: TGTGCCAGCAGCTTAGGCCCCCTTGACCACTATGGCTACACCTTC
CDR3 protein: CASSLGPLDHYGYTF

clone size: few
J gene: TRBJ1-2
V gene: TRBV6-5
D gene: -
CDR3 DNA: TGTGCCAGCAGTTACGGACAGATTACTAACTATGGCTACACCTTC
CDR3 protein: CASSYGQITNYGYTF

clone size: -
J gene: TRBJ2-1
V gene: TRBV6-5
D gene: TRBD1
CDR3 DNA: TGTGCCAGCAGCATACGACAGGGGCGAGTTGAGCAGTTCTTC
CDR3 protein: CASSIRQGRVEQFF

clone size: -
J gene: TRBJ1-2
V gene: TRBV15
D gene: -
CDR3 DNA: TGTGCCACCAGCAGAGGTCGGGGCGCCCACTATGGCTACACCTTC
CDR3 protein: CATSRGRGAHYGYTF

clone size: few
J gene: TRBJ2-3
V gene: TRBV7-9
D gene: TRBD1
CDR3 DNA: TGTGCCAGCAGCCCCACAGGGGGCGGAGATACGCAGTATTTT
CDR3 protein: CASSPTGGGDTQYF